The 11 T cell receptor beta chains in this list originate from one sample, sequenced in a study of T cells in Graves' hyperthyroidism and ophthalmopathy. RNA transcripts were the template for amplifying TCR beta CDR3 regions. The TCR CDR3 first-round RT-PCR relied on the HTBI primer set. In TCRdb, the multiplex PCR reads were re-called with MiXCR into one record per CDR3 protein. The table records 700,000 to 850,000 distinct CDR3 sequences, roughly 32% of them present only once. The specimen was blood. The receptors come from a woman aged 40 to 55 with Graves' hyperthyroidism.

The genes are TRBV12-3 or TRBV12-4 and TRBJ2-2, with a weak D call TRBD2 (6 bases). The CDR3 runs 14 residues. Trimming took off 7 bases at V and 4 bases at J, with 13 bases between the two ends. The CDR3 reads CASTFTSRTGELFF. CDR3 in DNA: TGTGCCAGCACCTTCACTAGCCGCACCGGGGAGCTGTTTTTT.

The genes are TRBV2 and TRBJ1-5, with D unresolved. V was shortened by 7 bases and J by 3 bases, with 13 bases between the two germline ends. Looked up from germline, CDR1 is SNHLY and CDR2 is FYNNEI. The CDR3 is 14 amino acids. The CDR3 is CASTFQALNQPQHF. CDR3 sequence (DNA): TGTGCCAGCACTTTCCAGGCTCTCAATCAGCCCCAGCATTTT.

The chain employs TRBV4-3 and TRBJ2-7; D is uncertain. The CDR3 runs to 14 residues. Germline values: CDR1 LGHNA, CDR2 YSLEER. V gave up 0 bases and J gave up 3 bases, with 9 bases separating them. CDR3 amino acids: CASSQEETSYEQYF. Written as DNA, the CDR3 is TGCGCCAGCAGCCAAGAAGAAACGAGCTACGAGCAGTACTTC.

Only a few counts were recorded for this clonotype. This sequence joins TRBV6-5 and TRBJ1-1, with a possible D match to TRBD1 (5 bases). Trimming cost V 4 bases and J 4 bases, with 22 bases left between them. The CDR3 spans 17 residues. CDR1 MNHEY and CDR2 SVGAGI come from the germline V gene. The CDR3, as DNA: TGTGCCAGCAGTTCCCCTCGGGGAAGGGGACGGAGCACTGAAGCTTTCTTT. It specifies CASSSPRGRGRSTEAFF.

The table lists this clonotype with many counts. This sequence joins TRBV7-2 and TRBJ1-1, with D possibly TRBD1 on 5 matching bases. Germline lookup yields CDR1 SGHTA and CDR2 FQGNSA. V lost 2 bases and J lost 5, with 15 bases in between. This CDR3 comprises 15 residues. For the CDR3, the DNA is TGTGCCAGCAGCTTATGGGGCGGCCTAAGGACTGAAGCTTTCTTT. Translation gives CASSLWGGLRTEAFF.

For this clonotype: A junction end diverges from the germline sequence, so it may reflect a read error. This chain uses TRBV7-9 with TRBJ1-2, with D possibly being TRBD1 (6 bases). Germline values: CDR1 SEHNR, CDR2 FQNEAQ (reference sequence). The CDR3 extends over 16 amino acids. This CDR3 reads CASSQVGLGAGGGYTF. CDR3 nucleotide sequence: TGCGCCAGCAGCCAAGTAGGGTTGGGGGCGGGTGGTGGCTACACCTTC.

The V call is TRBV24-1, the J call TRBJ2-5, with no clear D. This CDR3 has 15 residues. Between the trimmed V and J ends, which lost 4 bases and 0 bases, there was a span of 11 bases. Per germline, CDR1 KGHDR and CDR2 SFDVKD. The CDR3 here is CATSDPRVNQETQYF. For the CDR3, the DNA is TGTGCCACCAGTGACCCCCGGGTCAACCAAGAGACCCAGTACTTC.

J is TRBJ2-5 and V is TRBV11-2; TRBD2 agrees at 10 bases. This CDR3 contains 16 residues. Germline V gene lookup returns CDR1 SGHAT and CDR2 FQNNGV. V was clipped by 5 bases and J by 3 bases; unmatched bases: 9. The DNA for the CDR3 is TGTGCCAGCAGCAAAAGGCCTAGCGGGGGAGAAGAGACCCAGTACTTC. Amino acid sequence: CASSKRPSGGEETQYF.

This clonotype was picked up many times. This CDR3 is CASSGLWDVGEKLFF. In DNA form, the CDR3 reads TGTGCCAGCAGTGGCCTTTGGGATGTTGGTGAAAAACTGTTTTTT. The chain couples TRBV25-1 to TRBJ1-4; D ambiguous. Looked up from germline, CDR1 is MGHDK and CDR2 is SYGVNS. The CDR3 runs 15 residues. V shed 4 bases and J shed 7 bases, with 16 bases lying between them.

Only a few counts were recorded for this clonotype. The chain is built from TRBV6-5 and TRBJ1-5; D is undetermined. This CDR3 spans 14 amino acids. Germline V gene sequence: CDR1 MNHEY, CDR2 SVGAGI. The V end was cut by 2 bases, the J end by 3 bases, with 8 bases between. CDR3 nucleotides: TGTGCCAGCAGTTACGTGTCGCTCAATCAGCCCCAGCATTTT. Protein sequence: CASSYVSLNQPQHF.

This clonotype was found many times. The chain carries TRBV2 and TRBJ2-7, with 9 bases aligning to TRBD1. Germline trimming cut 5 bases from V and 7 bases from J; bases unmatched to any gene: 9. The length of the CDR3 is 14 residues. Germline lookup yields CDR1 SNHLY and CDR2 FYNNEI. CDR3 nucleotides: TGTGCCAGCAGTCCCCGGACAGGGGCCTGGGAGCAGTACTTC. Protein: CASSPRTGAWEQYF. Drawing the rest from reference TRBV2 and TRBJ2-7, the complete variable domain is EPEVTQTPSHQVTQMGQEVILRCVPISNHLYFYWYRQILGQKVEFLVSFYNNEISEKSEIFDDQFSVERPDGSNFTLKIRSTKLEDSAMYFCASSPRTGAWEQYFGPGTRLTVT.